These T cell receptor beta chains were read from a single sample in a study of shared T cell receptors in the human thymus. Some clones are missing from TCRdb's copy, which holds only in-frame ones; the method was immunoSEQ multiplex PCR. This sample yields about 660,000 clones, of which 88% are seen a single time; approximately 0.011% belongs to the top ten. The same sample was also used in a study of human thymus T cells.

Sequencing used thymocytes. All receptors derive from a boy under three years old with a congenital heart defect. CDR3s include the opening cysteine and the closing phenylalanine or tryptophan. Each record gives: CDR3 protein, CDR3 length, V gene.

CDR3aa: CASSETGGEQYF
len: 12
v_gene: TRBV6-1

CDR3aa: CASSEHRDRESYEQYF
len: 16
v_gene: TRBV10-1

CDR3aa: CATPDRKETQYF
len: 12
v_gene: TRBV19

CDR3aa: CASSCKQGPDEKLFF
len: 15
v_gene: TRBV9

CDR3aa: CASSVVKKGTGKENYGYTF
len: 19
v_gene: TRBV9

CDR3aa: CASSAGEGPATQPSSYEQYF
len: 20
v_gene: TRBV2

CDR3aa: CASSGDREDGYTF
len: 13
v_gene: TRBV11-2

CDR3aa: CASSFSGVPHEQYF
len: 14
v_gene: TRBV5-1

CDR3aa: CASSQNAPGGRNQPQHF
len: 17
v_gene: TRBV7-9

CDR3aa: CASSHLERDSYNEQFF
len: 16
v_gene: TRBV9

CDR3aa: CASSERVDRRYEQYF
len: 15
v_gene: TRBV10-1

CDR3aa: CSVGREGDPTGELFF
len: 15
v_gene: TRBV29-1

CDR3aa: CACHSTSGSYEQYF
len: 14
v_gene: TRBV30

CDR3aa: CASSTLPPNRESTDTQYF
len: 18
v_gene: TRBV5-4

CDR3aa: CASKLTGWVSYEQYF
len: 15
v_gene: TRBV23-1

CDR3aa: CASSISIGESETQYF
len: 15
v_gene: TRBV6-4

CDR3aa: CASGGTGSEVNTEAFF
len: 16
v_gene: TRBV12-5

CDR3aa: CASNWTGPGLQSKNIQYF
len: 18
v_gene: TRBV5-4

CDR3aa: CASRLQYQETQYF
len: 13
v_gene: TRBV6-5

CDR3aa: CASSQVPLRQGAGANVLTF
len: 19
v_gene: TRBV14

CDR3aa: CAWSVRFTRSYEQYF
len: 15
v_gene: TRBV30

CDR3aa: CASSIRLAGGGADTQYF
len: 17
v_gene: TRBV19

CDR3aa: CASSPKAWTGRVQETQYF
len: 18
v_gene: TRBV4-3

CDR3aa: CASSSDRETQYF
len: 12
v_gene: TRBV27

CDR3aa: CASSASGIISEQYF
len: 14
v_gene: TRBV7-2

CDR3aa: CASSEWAGEQQETQYF
len: 16
v_gene: TRBV25-1

CDR3aa: CASSPSYYNEQYF
len: 13
v_gene: TRBV5-1